These 19 T cell receptor beta chains were all obtained from the same sample, sequenced in a study of blood T cells in healthy people across ages. With a J-beta primer mix and a sample-barcoded 5' primer, a second PCR ran about 7 to 12 cycles. TCRdb used MiXCR to reprocess the 5' RACE reads, holding one entry per CDR3 protein. This sample has about 1,500,000 distinct CDR3 sequences; about 40% occur once, and the top ten carry less than 8%. The sample was blood. The receptors shown here come from a woman between 18 and 29 years old in good health.

The sample holds a few counts of this clonotype. CDR3 nucleotide sequence: TGTGCCAGCAGGGGGCTAGCGGGGTCGCTTACTAGCACAGATACGCAGTATTTT. The encoded protein is CASRGLAGSLTSTDTQYF. This sequence joins TRBV3-1 and TRBJ2-3, with 9 bases that match TRBD2. The CDR3 covers 18 residues. Trimming removed 6 bases from V and 0 bases from J; junction bases left unmatched: 13. Germline-derived CDR1 and CDR2 are LGHDT and YNNKEL (reference sequence).

The chain recombines TRBV2 with TRBJ1-5, with D unresolved. CDR3 size: 12 residues. Trimming removed 2 bases from V and 7 bases from J, with 6 bases in between. The germline V gene has CDR1 SNHLY and CDR2 FYNNEI. The CDR3 sequence is CASSETVQPQHF. The CDR3 DNA reads TGTGCCAGCAGTGAAACAGTACAGCCCCAGCATTTT.

The rearrangement uses TRBV3-1 and TRBJ2-5; TRBD2 matches 9 bases. The CDR3 extends over 15 amino acids. In germline, CDR1 is LGHDT, CDR2 YNNKEL (reference sequence). Trimming cost V 4 bases and J 11 bases; bases outside gene matches: 14. This chain's CDR3 is CASSLPGLARNEQYF. The CDR3 coding sequence is TGTGCCAGCAGCCTCCCGGGACTAGCTAGAAATGAGCAGTACTTC.

The chain's CDR3 is CSARSLSSYNEQYF. In nucleotides, the CDR3 is TGCAGTGCTAGGTCCCTAAGCTCCTACAATGAGCAGTACTTC. V and J are TRBV20-1 and TRBJ2-1, with D uncertain. The J call may be faulty, since TRBJ2-7 better matches the DNA end. Germline assignment: CDR1 DFQATT and CDR2 SNEGSKA (reference sequence). This CDR3 spans 14 amino acids.

V gene TRBV5-1 combines with J gene TRBJ2-4; D not certain. The tail of the sequence fits TRBJ2-7 better, so the J call may be wrong. The V gene's germline CDR1 is SGHRS and CDR2 YFSETQ. This CDR3 has 13 amino acids. CDR3 loop: CASSSRSTYEQYF. The CDR3 DNA follows: TGCGCCAGCAGCTCGCGGTCTACCTACGAGCAGTACTTC.

This chain links TRBV12-3 or TRBV12-4 with TRBJ2-5; D may correspond to TRBD1 or TRBD2 (5 bases each). The CDR3 has 16 amino acids. V was clipped by 6 bases and J by 0 bases, with 17 bases between them. This chain's CDR3 is CASSLNSGADQETQYF. The CDR3 bases are TGTGCCAGCAGCCTAAACTCCGGGGCGGACCAAGAGACCCAGTACTTC.

This clonotype was found a few times. The rearrangement joins TRBV25-1 to TRBJ2-3, with D maybe TRBD1 (6 bases). Germline CDR1 MGHDK, CDR2 SYGVNS. Trimming took off 1 base at V and 6 bases at J, with 11 bases between the two ends. This CDR3 contains 14 residues. The CDR3 loop is CASSEFGTGDTQYF. The CDR3 DNA follows: TGTGCCAGCAGTGAATTCGGAACAGGGGATACGCAGTATTTT. Full variable domain (outside the CDR3, taken from reference TRBV25-1 and TRBJ2-3): EADIYQTPRYLVIGTGKKITLECSQTMGHDKMYWYQQDPGMELHLIHYSYGVNSTEKGDLSSESTVSRIRTEHFPLTLESARPSHTSQYLCASSEFGTGDTQYFGPGTRLTVL.

This chain links TRBV11-2 with TRBJ1-1; TRBD1 is a possible D gene (5 bases). The V end was cut by 5 bases, the J end by 1 base, with 11 bases between. Germline lookup yields CDR1 SGHAT and CDR2 FQNNGV. CDR3 size: 14 residues. For the CDR3, the DNA is TGTGCCAGCAGCGCGGCAGGGTGGAACACTGAAGCTTTCTTT. Its translation: CASSAAGWNTEAFF.

The rearrangement links TRBV5-1 to TRBJ2-5; TRBD1 matches at 7 bases. CDR3 length: 12 residues. V trimming: 4 bases; J trimming: 11 bases; junction bases outside the gene matches: 8. CDR1 is SGHRS and CDR2 is YFSETQ in the germline V gene. CDR3 bases: TGCGCCAGCAGCCCTACAGGGGAAGATCAGTACTTC. Residues: CASSPTGEDQYF.

Comment on this clonotype: One end of the junction is discordant with germline, which a read error may explain. This chain uses TRBV28 with TRBJ1-4; D unresolved. The CDR3 runs to 16 residues. Germline loops: CDR1 MDHEN, CDR2 SYDVKM. CDR3 amino acids: CAGSFPGGETNEKLFF. The DNA of the CDR3 is TGTGCCGGCAGTTTCCCTGGCGGGGAAACTAATGAAAAACTGTTTTTT.

V gene TRBV27 combines with J gene TRBJ1-4, with D unclear. This CDR3 has 12 residues. Germline CDR1 MNHEY, CDR2 SMNVEV (reference sequence). Trimming stripped 9 bases from V and 10 bases from J, with 15 bases between. In DNA form, the CDR3 reads TGTGCCAGTTATGAGTGGGTAGGAAAACTGTTTTTT. This sequence encodes CASYEWVGKLFF.

This chain links TRBV29-1 with TRBJ2-5, with TRBD1 matching over 9 bases. Germline CDR1 reads SQVTM; CDR2 reads ANQGSEA. V was clipped by 4 bases and J by 5 bases; unmatched bases: 5. This CDR3 region has 13 residues. The CDR3 region has the DNA TGCAGCGTTGGACAGGGGGGAGCGGAGACCCAGTACTTC. It is translated as CSVGQGGAETQYF.

The rearrangement links TRBV6-4 to TRBJ2-5; maybe TRBD2 (6 bases). Germline-derived CDR1 and CDR2 are MRHNA and SNTAGT. Between the trimmed V and J ends, which lost 4 bases and 11 bases, there was a span of 26 bases. The CDR3 covers 16 residues. The CDR3 DNA sequence: TGTGCCAGCAGTGCCTCACCGGTACTAGCTTCGCATGAGCAGTACTTC. This sequence encodes CASSASPVLASHEQYF.

V gene TRBV7-9 combines with J gene TRBJ2-5, with no clear D. Matching the DNA end better, TRBJ2-7 makes the J call doubtful. Germline CDR1 reads SEHNR; CDR2 reads FQNEAQ (reference sequence). CDR3 length: 14 residues. As DNA, the CDR3 is TGTGCCAGCAGCTTAGTAACAGTTACCGACGAGCAGTACTTC. Translation gives CASSLVTVTDEQYF.

The sample holds a few counts of this clonotype. The chain links TRBV20-1 to TRBJ2-1; no reliable D call. The V gene's germline CDR1 is DFQATT and CDR2 SNEGSKA (reference sequence). V lost 0 bases, J lost 2 bases, and 5 bases lay in between. CDR3 length equals 13 residues. Here the CDR3 reads CSAREDTYNEQFF. In nucleotides, the CDR3 is TGCAGTGCTAGAGAAGACACCTACAATGAGCAGTTCTTC.

The chain recombines TRBV9 with TRBJ1-6; D remains unclear. V was cut by 4 bases and J by 8 bases, with 16 bases left in between. The CDR3 is 15 amino acids. Germline-derived CDR1 and CDR2 are SGDLS and YYNGEE. Here the CDR3 DNA reads TGTGCCAGCAGCTTAGGACGGCTACCTGATTCACCCCTCCACTTT. Its translation: CASSLGRLPDSPLHF.

This clonotype was counted at least ten times. V and J are TRBV7-8 and TRBJ2-5; 10 positions agree with TRBD1. The ends lost 3 bases at V and 2 bases at J; junction bases unmatched: 3. Germline CDR1 is SGHVS and CDR2 is FQNEAQ. The CDR3 consists of 15 residues. The CDR3 DNA is TGTGCCAGCAGCTTTGGGACAGGGGTTCAAGAGACCCAGTACTTC. Amino acids: CASSFGTGVQETQYF. Based on the CDR3 plus reference TRBV7-8 and TRBJ2-5, the full variable domain is GAGVSQSPRYKVAKRGQDVALRCDPISGHVSLFWYQQALGQGPEFLTYFQNEAQLDKSGLPSDRFFAERPEGSVSTLKIQRTQQEDSAVYLCASSFGTGVQETQYFGPGTRLLVL.

V is TRBV9 and J is TRBJ1-1; D is unresolved. Trimming took off 7 bases at V and 1 base at J, with 11 bases between the two ends. This CDR3 contains 13 residues. Germline-derived CDR1 and CDR2 are SGDLS and YYNGEE. The CDR3 loop reads CASAAISNTEAFF. The CDR3 DNA follows: TGTGCCAGCGCTGCAATTTCGAACACTGAAGCTTTCTTT.

This sequence joins TRBV5-1 and TRBJ2-5; 8 bases line up with TRBD2. The CDR3 runs to 15 residues. The germline gives CDR1 SGHRS, CDR2 YFSETQ. Losses at the gene ends were 4 bases for V and 11 bases for J; bases not matched to a gene: 16. The CDR3 spells CASSVSGALYNEQYF. The CDR3 DNA reads TGCGCCAGCAGCGTTAGCGGGGCCCTCTACAATGAGCAGTACTTC.